One and the same sample provided the 14 T cell receptor beta chains below, sequenced in a study of T cell repertoires in cytomegalovirus infection. Their target antigens are unknown. TCRdb called the reads again in MiXCR, with one record for every CDR3 protein. The sample carries hundreds of thousands of distinct CDR3 sequences, about 44% recorded once. This specimen was cultured PBMCs, taken from culture after CMV antigen stimulation. The origin of the receptors is a human donor in good health (CMV status not recorded). Some clones in this sample may be carry-over from other donors' samples.

As concerns this clonotype: Its ends do not fully match the called genes, so a read error is possible. This chain links TRBV12-3 or TRBV12-4 with TRBJ1-2; no firm D call. This CDR3 comprises 13 residues. The CDR3 sequence is CAISFGLNGGYTF. CDR3 in DNA: TGTGCCATCAGTTTTGGCCTAAATGGAGGCTACACCTTC.

The chain couples TRBV12-3 or TRBV12-4 to TRBJ1-2; TRBD1 matches 10 bases. V lost 5 bases and J lost 7; bases outside the gene matches: 7. This CDR3 is 14 amino acids long. The CDR3 region is CASSPGQGGLGYTF. The CDR3 nucleotides read TGTGCCAGCAGTCCAGGACAGGGGGGCCTTGGCTACACCTTC.

A few counts support this clonotype. The chain carries TRBV5-4 and TRBJ2-3, with 9 bases fitting TRBD2. This CDR3 is built from 15 residues. CDR1 is SGHNT, CDR2 YYREEE, per germline (reference sequence). The ends lost 2 bases at V and 1 base at J; junction bases unmatched: 2. For the CDR3, the DNA is TGTGCCAGCAGCTTTGGCGGGGGGGGCACAGATACGCAGTATTTT. This gives the protein CASSFGGGGTDTQYF.

The chain links TRBV4-1 to TRBJ2-1, with 7 bases aligning to TRBD2. This CDR3 has 14 residues. J gave up 5 bases and V 3 bases, and 4 bases lay outside the gene matches. Germline CDR1 MGHRA, CDR2 YSYEKL. The CDR3 is CASSQGLLNNEQFF. The DNA of the CDR3 is TGCGCCAGCAGCCAGGGACTACTGAACAATGAGCAGTTCTTC.

This clonotype was recorded a few times. The rearrangement uses TRBV7-9 and TRBJ1-1, with TRBD1 matching 7 bases. Germline values: CDR1 SEHNR, CDR2 FQNEAQ (reference sequence). The ends lost 2 bases at V and 5 bases at J; junction bases unmatched: 8. The CDR3 extends over 15 amino acids. The CDR3 region has the DNA TGTGCCAGCAGCTTAATTGAGGGGGCGGGAACTGAAGCTTTCTTT. This sequence encodes CASSLIEGAGTEAFF.

The rearrangement uses TRBV11-3 and TRBJ2-5; tentatively, D is TRBD2 (6 bases). V was shortened by 1 base and J by 5 bases, with 11 bases between the two germline ends. Germline V gene sequence: CDR1 SGHNT, CDR2 YENEEA. The CDR3 loop spans 14 amino acids. For the CDR3, the DNA is TGTGCCAGCAGCTTAGGGGGGGTCCCGGAGACCCAGTACTTC. This gives the protein CASSLGGVPETQYF. The variable domain in full, with the rest retrieved from reference TRBV11-3 and TRBJ2-5, is EAGVVQSPRYKIIEKKQPVAFWCNPISGHNTLYWYLQNLGQGPELLIRYENEEAVDDSQLPKDRFSAERLKGVDSTLKIQPAELGDSAVYLCASSLGGVPETQYFGPGTRLLVL.

The V and J genes are TRBV6-1 and TRBJ1-3; D may be TRBD1 (5 bases). The V end lost 6 bases, the J end lost 0 bases, and 12 bases lay between the germline ends. This CDR3 contains 15 residues. From germline, CDR1 is MNHNS and CDR2 SASEGT. The CDR3 coding sequence is TGTGCCAGCAGAGACCGGGACTACTCTGGAAACACCATATATTTT. Amino acid sequence: CASRDRDYSGNTIYF.

The CDR3 bases are TGTGCCAGCAGCCCGGGTATTCCCAATGAAAAACTGTTTTTT. Its translation is CASSPGIPNEKLFF. The chain links TRBV7-4 to TRBJ1-4; the D is unclear. The CDR3 consists of 14 residues. CDR1 is SGHVT and CDR2 is SQSDAQ in the germline V gene. Trimming shortened V by 5 bases and J by 5 bases, and 12 bases separated the two germline ends.

The rearrangement links TRBV11-3 to TRBJ2-1, with D perhaps matching TRBD2 (7 bases). The germline gives CDR1 SGHNT, CDR2 YENEEA. Trimming left V 6 bases short and J 9 bases short, with 18 bases between. The CDR3 has 14 residues. In DNA form, the CDR3 reads TGTGCCAGCAGTTCCCGGGGGGCTAAAGGTGAGCAGTTCTTC. Translated, it gives CASSSRGAKGEQFF. Using reference TRBV11-3 and TRBJ2-1 for the parts outside the CDR3, the full variable domain is EAGVVQSPRYKIIEKKQPVAFWCNPISGHNTLYWYLQNLGQGPELLIRYENEEAVDDSQLPKDRFSAERLKGVDSTLKIQPAELGDSAVYLCASSSRGAKGEQFFGPGTRLTVL.

This chain uses TRBV4-1 with TRBJ2-7; a weak D match, TRBD2 (7 bases). Germline V gene data show CDR1 as MGHRA and CDR2 as YSYEKL. CDR3 size: 14 residues. Trimming left V 4 bases short and J 7 bases short, with 17 bases between. CDR3 DNA: TGCGCCAGCAGCCCCGTGGGGGGGGCGGGGGAGCAGTACTTC. Protein product: CASSPVGGAGEQYF.

In nucleotides, the CDR3 is TGTGCCAGCAGCTCCGGGACTAGCGGGAGCGCGGATGAGCAGTTCTTC. Translated, it gives CASSSGTSGSADEQFF. This rearrangement joins TRBV11-3 to TRBJ2-1, with 14 bases lining up with TRBD2. Looked up from germline, CDR1 is SGHNT and CDR2 is YENEEA. This CDR3 contains 16 residues. Germline trimming cut 4 bases from V and 8 bases from J; bases unmatched to any gene: 7.

This clonotype showed up just once. This chain connects TRBV6-5 to TRBJ1-6, with no clear D. Germline CDR1 is MNHEY and CDR2 is SVGAGI. This CDR3 is built from 13 residues. V shed 2 bases and J shed 10 bases, with 9 bases lying between them. The CDR3 DNA reads as TGTGCCAGCAGTTACCGGAATGACTCACCCCTCCACTTT. It is translated as CASSYRNDSPLHF.

The chain combines TRBV6-8 with TRBJ2-3, with D possibly matching TRBD1 (5 bases). The CDR3 has 16 amino acids. V was clipped by 5 bases and J by 0 bases, with 15 bases between them. Germline V gene data show CDR1 as MNHGY and CDR2 as SAAAGT. In DNA form, the CDR3 reads TGTGCCAGCAGTGACAGACCACCTACTAGCACAGATACGCAGTATTTT. Its protein is CASSDRPPTSTDTQYF.

This clonotype was observed a handful of times. CDR3: CASRKTGNEKLFF. In nucleotides, the CDR3 is TGTGCCAGCAGGAAAACGGGAAATGAAAAACTGTTTTTT. This chain joins TRBV6-1 and TRBJ1-4; D unresolved. The CDR3 covers 13 residues. V gave up 6 bases and J gave up 5 bases, with 10 bases separating them. CDR1 and CDR2 from the germline V gene are MNHNS and SASEGT.